These 30 T cell receptor beta chains were all obtained from the same sample, sequenced in a study of CD8+CD57+ T cells in acquired aplastic anemia. In patients chosen for sequencing, flow cytometry had shown CD8+CD57+ cell expansion. Genomic DNA provided the template from which TCR beta VDJ and CDR3 profiles were obtained. TCRdb ran MiXCR on the reads and lists one entry per CDR3 protein. The data show about half a million distinct CDR3 sequences, with about a third seen just once and roughly 0.89% held by the top ten. The sample comprised sorted CD4+, CD8+, or CD8+CD57+ T cells (not recorded which) from PBMCs. The receptors come from a human donor with aplastic anemia.

The chain has TRBV12-3 or TRBV12-4 and TRBJ1-2; D may be TRBD1 (5 bases). V lost 2 bases to trimming and J lost 1 base, with 8 bases between them. This CDR3 comprises 14 residues. In nucleotides, the CDR3 is TGTGCCAGCAGTTTATACAGGAGTAACTATGGCTACACCTTC. This gives the protein CASSLYRSNYGYTF.

The rearrangement links TRBV6-1 to TRBJ2-7, with D uncertain. The CDR3 extends over 16 amino acids. The germline V gene encodes CDR1 MNHNS and CDR2 SASEGT. V was shortened by 2 bases and J by 0 bases, with 14 bases between the two germline ends. The chain's CDR3 is CASSEFGRLSSYEQYF. The CDR3 DNA follows: TGTGCCAGCAGTGAATTCGGGCGGTTGAGCTCCTACGAGCAGTACTTC.

V usage is TRBV5-1 and J usage is TRBJ1-1, with D maybe TRBD1 (5 bases). The V gene lost 0 bases and the J gene lost 3 bases, with 21 bases spanning the gap. CDR1 and CDR2 from the germline V gene are SGHRS and YFSETQ. This CDR3 contains 18 residues. The CDR3 region has the DNA TGCGCCAGCAGCTTGGCCTTGAGGACGGGGCAAGGGGACACTGAAGCTTTCTTT. It specifies CASSLALRTGQGDTEAFF. The full variable domain, with the rest looked up from reference TRBV5-1 and TRBJ1-1, is KAGVTQTPRYLIKTRGQQVTLSCSPISGHRSVSWYQQTPGQGLQFLFEYFSETQRNKGNFPGRFSGRQFSNSRSEMNVSTLELGDSALYLCASSLALRTGQGDTEAFFGQGTRLTVV.

CDR3 DNA: TGTGCCAGCAGGGAGGGACAGCCACGGAACACTGAAGCTTTCTTT. Translation: CASREGQPRNTEAFF. The chain joins TRBV10-3 to TRBJ1-1, with TRBD1 identical over 7 bases. The CDR3 sequence is 15 residues long. The germline CDR1 and CDR2 sequences are ENHRY and SYGVKD. V lost 10 bases, J lost 1 base, and 12 bases stayed unmatched.

This sequence joins TRBV10-3 and TRBJ1-2; D is unresolved. CDR1 ENHRY and CDR2 SYGVKD come from the germline V gene. Trimming took off 6 bases at V and 2 bases at J, with 10 bases between the two ends. This CDR3 contains 13 residues. The CDR3 here is CAIRSTANYGYTF. CDR3 nucleotides: TGTGCCATCAGATCTACAGCCAACTATGGCTACACCTTC.

This rearrangement joins TRBV5-1 to TRBJ2-3; maybe TRBD1 (6 bases). Germline V lookup: CDR1 SGHRS, CDR2 YFSETQ. The CDR3 totals 15 residues. V was clipped by 0 bases and J by 2 bases, with 10 bases between them. The CDR3 loop reads CASSLEQGPTDTQYF. The CDR3 DNA follows: TGCGCCAGCAGCTTGGAACAGGGCCCCACAGATACGCAGTATTTT. Combining the CDR3 with reference TRBV5-1 and TRBJ2-3 gives the whole variable domain KAGVTQTPRYLIKTRGQQVTLSCSPISGHRSVSWYQQTPGQGLQFLFEYFSETQRNKGNFPGRFSGRQFSNSRSEMNVSTLELGDSALYLCASSLEQGPTDTQYFGPGTRLTVL.

This clonotype was seen more than once but under ten times. The V gene is TRBV7-6, the J gene TRBJ2-1; tentatively, D is TRBD2 (6 bases). Trimming removed 1 base from V and 9 bases from J, with 16 bases in between. The CDR3 covers 15 residues. In germline, CDR1 is SGHVS, CDR2 FNYEAQ. CDR3 nucleotides: TGTGCCAGCAGCTTAGTGGGGGGATCGATCGGTGAGCAGTTCTTC. Residues: CASSLVGGSIGEQFF.

This chain connects TRBV2 to TRBJ1-6, with 9 bases fitting TRBD1. CDR1 is SNHLY, CDR2 FYNNEI, per germline. There are 15 residues in the CDR3. Trimming cost V 6 bases and J 9 bases; bases outside gene matches: 9. CDR3 in DNA: TGTGCCAGCAGCAACGGGGGACAGGGTGGTTCACCCCTCCACTTT. Encoded protein: CASSNGGQGGSPLHF.

The CDR3 nucleotides read TGTGCCAGCAGTGACTCGATACAGGGAATCCACACTGAAGCTTTCTTT. Its translation is CASSDSIQGIHTEAFF. The chain combines TRBV6-4 with TRBJ1-1; possibly TRBD1 for D (6 bases). Germline CDR1 MRHNA, CDR2 SNTAGT. The germline V and J ends were trimmed by 0 bases and 3 bases, with 14 bases remaining between them. This CDR3 region has 16 residues.

This clonotype was observed a handful of times. The chain recombines TRBV7-3 with TRBJ1-1, with TRBD1 identical over 8 bases. This CDR3 has 15 amino acids. The germline CDR1 and CDR2 sequences are SGHTA and FQGTGA. J was trimmed by 1 base and V by 5 bases; bases with no gene match: 6. This CDR3 reads CASSPSGTGNTEAFF. DNA for the CDR3: TGTGCCAGCAGCCCCTCCGGGACAGGGAACACTGAAGCTTTCTTT.

This clonotype has only a few counts. The rearrangement joins TRBV6-6 to TRBJ2-7; D may be TRBD2 (5 bases). CDR3 size: 15 residues. V was cut by 2 bases and J by 0 bases, with 11 bases left in between. Germline V gene lookup returns CDR1 MNHNY and CDR2 SVGAGI (reference sequence). The CDR3 reads CASSYERRTSYEQYF. CDR3 nucleotides: TGTGCCAGCAGTTACGAGCGGAGGACCTCCTACGAGCAGTACTTC.

In its sample, this clonotype was seen many times. The rearrangement uses TRBV29-1 and TRBJ2-1, with D perhaps TRBD1 (5 bases). The CDR3 loop spans 11 amino acids. V was clipped by 3 bases and J by 8 bases, with 8 bases between them. Germline V gene lookup returns CDR1 SQVTM and CDR2 ANQGSEA. In DNA form, the CDR3 reads TGCAGCGTTGACAGGGTGCATGAGCAGTTCTTC. It translates to CSVDRVHEQFF.

This chain links TRBV7-2 with TRBJ1-5, with D unresolved. The CDR3 is 14 residues long. V lost 1 base and J 7 bases, leaving 11 bases between the germline ends. The germline CDR1 and CDR2 sequences are SGHTA and FQGNSA. Here the CDR3 reads CASSLGRVSQPQHF. The DNA for the CDR3 is TGTGCCAGCAGCTTAGGTAGGGTCTCACAGCCCCAGCATTTT.

This clonotype was found many times. This chain connects TRBV9 to TRBJ1-1, with D possibly matching TRBD1 (6 bases). Deletions cut 0 bases from V and 1 base from J, with 10 bases between. Germline-derived CDR1 and CDR2 are SGDLS and YYNGEE. The CDR3 runs 15 residues. CDR3 DNA sequence: TGTGCCAGCAGCGTAGGAGGACAGAGGAACACTGAAGCTTTCTTT. Translation gives CASSVGGQRNTEAFF.

This clonotype was counted between two and nine times. V usage is TRBV30 and J usage is TRBJ2-7; possibly TRBD1 for D (6 bases). Germline V gene sequence: CDR1 GTSNPN, CDR2 SVGIG (reference sequence). The CDR3 contains 14 residues. Trimming stripped 2 bases from V and 3 bases from J, with 14 bases between. The CDR3: CAWSQQGSGYEQYF. For the CDR3, the DNA is TGTGCCTGGAGTCAACAGGGTTCGGGCTACGAGCAGTACTTC.

This rearrangement joins TRBV19 to TRBJ1-5; D perhaps matches TRBD1 (6 bases). In germline, CDR1 is LNHDA, CDR2 SQIVND (reference sequence). The CDR3 contains 17 residues. The V gene lost 8 bases and the J gene lost 0 bases, with 20 bases spanning the gap. The CDR3 sequence: CASPPTRGRGSNQPQHF. The CDR3 coding sequence is TGTGCCAGTCCGCCAACTCGGGGGCGCGGTAGCAATCAGCCCCAGCATTTT.

The chain combines TRBV11-2 with TRBJ2-3, with D possibly being TRBD2 (5 bases). CDR1 and CDR2 (germline): SGHAT, FQNNGV. V gave up 9 bases and J gave up 2 bases, with 21 bases separating them. This CDR3 has 16 residues. This CDR3 reads CASSIQRPDSTDTQYF. CDR3 DNA: TGTGCCAGTAGTATCCAACGACCGGACTCCACAGATACGCAGTATTTT.

This chain uses TRBV19 with TRBJ1-2; 7 bases are a match to TRBD1. CDR1 is LNHDA, CDR2 SQIVND, per germline (reference sequence). This CDR3 comprises 13 residues. V shed 3 bases and J 14 bases; nucleotides not matched to a gene: 12. DNA of the CDR3: TGTGCCAGTAGTATGGAGGGACAGTCGGCTAGTACCTTC. It codes for CASSMEGQSASTF.

To note about this clonotype: At one of its ends the junction is not consistent with the germline gene, which may arise from a read error. This chain's CDR3 is CASSHLERRGAGDYGYTF. The CDR3 DNA reads as TGTGCCAGCAGCCATTTGGAACGACGGGGGGCAGGGGACTACGGCTACACCTTC. The chain has TRBV4-2 and TRBJ1-2, with D possibly TRBD1 on 6 matching bases. CDR3 length equals 18 residues. Germline assignment: CDR1 LGHNA and CDR2 YNFKEQ.

This clonotype came up a few times. V gene TRBV6-1 combines with J gene TRBJ2-7, with D tentatively TRBD1 or TRBD2 (5 bases each). This CDR3 comprises 14 residues. Deletions cut 9 bases from V and 0 bases from J, with 15 bases between. Looked up from germline, CDR1 is MNHNS and CDR2 is SASEGT. As DNA, the CDR3 is TGTGCCAGTACCGGGACGCTGAGCTCCTACGAGCAGTACTTC. It is translated as CASTGTLSSYEQYF.

The chain combines TRBV19 with TRBJ1-5; 8 bases are shared with TRBD1. Per germline, CDR1 LNHDA and CDR2 SQIVND (reference sequence). The V segment lost 1 base and the J segment 9 bases; nucleotides outside the gene matches: 8. The CDR3 runs 15 residues. CDR3: CASSIGRTGQSPQHF. The CDR3 bases are TGTGCCAGTAGTATAGGGCGGACAGGGCAATCGCCCCAGCATTTT.

This clonotype was detected ten times or more. The chain combines TRBV19 with TRBJ1-5, with D maybe TRBD1 (6 bases). V was trimmed by 4 bases and J by 6 bases, leaving 19 bases between them. This CDR3 has 16 amino acids. CDR1 is LNHDA, CDR2 SQIVND, per germline (reference sequence). The DNA of the CDR3 is TGTGCCAGTAGTACGTCTCGGGGGGGCGGTGGTCAGCCCCAGCATTTT. It specifies CASSTSRGGGGQPQHF.

The J gene is TRBJ2-7, the V gene TRBV6-2 or TRBV6-3, with 11 bases fitting TRBD2. CDR3 length: 15 amino acids. The germline gives CDR1 MNHEY, CDR2 SVGEGT. Trimming at V came to 3 bases and at J to 2 bases, leaving 3 bases not matched to a gene. For the CDR3, the DNA is TGTGCCAGCAGTTATGGGACTAGCGGAACCTACGAGCAGTACTTC. Its protein is CASSYGTSGTYEQYF.

Turning to this clonotype: A much larger clone sits a single nucleotide away, making a read error possible. The chain links TRBV2 to TRBJ2-7; TRBD1 might be the D (6 bases). This CDR3 contains 15 residues. The V gene's germline CDR1 is SNHLY and CDR2 FYNNEI. The V end lost 7 bases, the J end lost 4 bases, and 20 bases lay between the germline ends. Written as DNA, the CDR3 is TGTGCCAGCAAAGAAGAAGGGGGACCTAGTTACGAGCAGTACTTC. This encodes CASKEEGGPSYEQYF.

Of note for this clonotype: This may be a read error: a much more frequent sequence differs by one nucleotide. The V call is TRBV19, the J call TRBJ1-2; no clear D gene. The CDR3 sequence is 15 residues long. The V gene's germline CDR1 is LNHDA and CDR2 SQIVND (reference sequence). The CDR3 reads CASSISGGINYGHTF. The CDR3 region has the DNA TGTGCCAGTAGTATCTCCGGCGGAATTAACTATGGCCACACCTTC.

This clonotype appeared many times. CDR3 DNA sequence: TGTGCCACCAGCGATCCGGGAGGGGGCCCAGATACGCAGTATTTT. It codes for CATSDPGGGPDTQYF. The chain couples TRBV24-1 to TRBJ2-3, with D perhaps matching TRBD2 (8 bases). With 7 bases removed from V and 4 bases from J, the gap between germline ends came to 17 bases. Germline lookup yields CDR1 KGHDR and CDR2 SFDVKD. The CDR3 contains 15 residues.

V is TRBV12-3 or TRBV12-4 and J is TRBJ1-3; the D is unclear. This CDR3 comprises 15 residues. Trimming took 3 bases from V and 0 from J, leaving 9 bases between them. The CDR3 coding sequence is TGTGCCAGCAGTTTCGACATGGACTCTGGAAACACCATATATTTT. Its translation: CASSFDMDSGNTIYF.

This clonotype was recorded at least ten times. V is TRBV9 and J is TRBJ1-5; unclear D gene. The CDR3 has 15 residues. With 0 bases removed from V and 4 bases from J, the gap between germline ends came to 11 bases. Per the germline V gene, CDR1 is SGDLS and CDR2 is YYNGEE. For the CDR3, the DNA is TGTGCCAGCAGCGTAGGGACCGCCCGAAATCAGCCCCAGCATTTT. It encodes CASSVGTARNQPQHF. Based on the CDR3 plus reference TRBV9 and TRBJ1-5, the full variable domain is DSGVTQTPKHLITATGQRVTLRCSPRSGDLSVYWYQQSLDQGLQFLIQYYNGEERAKGNILERFSAQQFPDLHSELNLSSLELGDSALYFCASSVGTARNQPQHFGDGTRLSIL.

This clonotype was recorded at least ten times. The chain combines TRBV6-1 with TRBJ2-7; 9 bases line up with TRBD2. From germline, CDR1 is MNHNS and CDR2 SASEGT. V gave up 1 base and J gave up 4 bases; unmatched junction bases: 5. CDR3 size: 15 residues. Here the CDR3 reads CASSEVAGVVYEQYF. CDR3 DNA sequence: TGTGCCAGCAGTGAAGTAGCGGGAGTCGTTTACGAGCAGTACTTC.

The rearrangement links TRBV19 to TRBJ1-6; TRBD1 matches 7 bases. The germline gives CDR1 LNHDA, CDR2 SQIVND (reference sequence). CDR3 length equals 14 residues. V shed 1 base, J shed 13 bases, and the junction held 7 bases outside the gene matches. CDR3 sequence: CASSIGQGDQPLHF. The DNA for the CDR3 is TGTGCCAGTAGTATAGGACAGGGTGATCAGCCCCTCCACTTT.